Listed below are T cell receptor beta chains from one sample, sequenced in a study of blood T cell repertoires in COVID-19. The table came from immunoSEQ multiplex PCR; TCRdb's copy has only in-frame clones and leaves some out. The sample lists about 220,000 clones; around 81% were seen once. The sample taken for sequencing was peripheral blood. The receptors derive from a human donor in a cohort sampled during active COVID-19. Each CDR3 is given with its conserved first and last residue. The D gene is left open where the match is weak. Where a row states a size, it is once, few, many or the class of an expanded clone; other rows omit it.

size	V	D	J	DNA	CDR3
-	TRBV7-2	-	TRBJ2-3	TGTGCCAGCAGCTTACAAGCGGGTGGGGCCACAGATACGCAGTATTTT	CASSLQAGGATDTQYF
-	TRBV5-1	TRBD1	TRBJ1-1	TGCGCCAGCAGCTTGGAGACAGGGAAAGCTTTCTTT	CASSLETGKAFF
-	TRBV7-2	TRBD2	TRBJ2-7	TGTGCCAGCAGCTTGGGACTAGCCCACGAGCAGTACTTC	CASSLGLAHEQYF
-	TRBV28	-	TRBJ2-7	TGTGCCAGTTCCGTCCAAGAAGCATTGAACGAGCAGTACTTC	CASSVQEALNEQYF
-	TRBV4-2	-	TRBJ2-7	TGTGCCAGCAGCCAGGACTACAGGGGAGTAGACGAGCAGTACTTC	CASSQDYRGVDEQYF
once	TRBV4-2	TRBD1	TRBJ1-2	TGTGCCAGCAGCCAAGATGAGGACAGGGAGGGATATAACTATGGCTACACCTTC	CASSQDEDREGYNYGYTF
once	TRBV10-3	TRBD1	TRBJ1-2	TGTGCCATAGACCCGGGACAGCCAGCTAACTATGGCTACACCTTC	CAIDPGQPANYGYTF
once	TRBV7-2	TRBD2	TRBJ2-2	TGTGCCAGCAGCCGGGGAGGGGCGAACACCGGGGAGCTGTTTTTT	CASSRGGANTGELFF
-	TRBV6-5	-	TRBJ2-7	TGTGCCAGCGGGCAGGGGCTCCTTCAGGAGCAGTACTTC	CASGQGLLQEQYF
-	TRBV29-1	TRBD1	TRBJ2-7	TGCAGCGTGGCCCCTCATGGGACAGGGGGTGACGAGCAGTACTTC	CSVAPHGTGGDEQYF
-	TRBV28	TRBD2	TRBJ2-1	TGTGCCAGCAGGGCGGGACTAGCGGGAGTGAATGAGCAGTTCTTC	CASRAGLAGVNEQFF
-	TRBV30	TRBD2	TRBJ2-3	TGTGCCTGGACTAGCGGGACTAGCACAGATACGCAGTATTTT	CAWTSGTSTDTQYF
-	TRBV7-9	-	TRBJ1-1	TGTGCCAGCACACCCAACGGGGGGGACACTGAAGCTTTCTTT	CASTPNGGDTEAFF
-	TRBV11-2	-	TRBJ2-2	TGTGCCAGCAGCTTAGGATTTGCGAGGGGGGGCTCCACCGGGGAGCTGTTTTTT	CASSLGFARGGSTGELFF
-	TRBV6-5	TRBD1	TRBJ2-5	TGTGCCAGCAAGACAGGGAACCAAGAGACCCAGTACTTC	CASKTGNQETQYF
-	TRBV4-2	TRBD1	TRBJ1-2	TGTGCCAGCAGCCAAGAAGGAACAGGGGGCGCTGGAGGGTATGGCTACACCTTC	CASSQEGTGGAGGYGYTF
few	TRBV15	TRBD1	TRBJ2-1	TGTGCCACCAGCTACCCGGGACAGGGAGTGGATGAGCAGTTCTTC	CATSYPGQGVDEQFF
-	TRBV28	-	TRBJ1-2	TGTGCCAGCTCATGGTCCGCCTCGGGCTATGGCTACACCTTC	CASSWSASGYGYTF
-	TRBV6-4	TRBD1	TRBJ2-2	TGTGCCAGCAGTGACCCCGGACAGGACGGGGAGCTGTTTTTT	CASSDPGQDGELFF
-	TRBV3-1/TRBV3-2	-	TRBJ2-7	TGTGCCAGCAGCCCCCAGTGGGGGCGGTACGAGCAGTACTTC	CASSPQWGRYEQYF
-	TRBV28	TRBD1	TRBJ2-7	TGTGCCAGCAGTTGGGCGCAGGGGGCCTACGAGCAGTACTTC	CASSWAQGAYEQYF
-	TRBV5-4	-	TRBJ1-1	TGTGCCAGCAGGAATGGAGGCATGAACACTGAAGCTTTCTTT	CASRNGGMNTEAFF
-	TRBV16	-	TRBJ2-1	TGTGCCAGCAGCCTACTCTCTAGCAAAGGTTCGGATGAGCAGTTCTTC	CASSLLSSKGSDEQFF
-	TRBV5-1	-	TRBJ1-6	TGCGCCAGCAGCTTGGGACAGATCTATAATTCACCCCTCCACTTT	CASSLGQIYNSPLHF
-	TRBV18	TRBD1	TRBJ1-2	TGTGCCAGCTCACTACCGTCGGACAGGCGGTACTATGGCTACACCTTC	CASSLPSDRRYYGYTF
-	TRBV5-1	TRBD1	TRBJ1-2	TGCGCCAGCAGCAGGGGACAGGCAGGGTCATATGGCTACACCTTC	CASSRGQAGSYGYTF
-	TRBV6-6	-	TRBJ2-1	TGTGCCAGCAGCCGACAAGTCCGGGACAATGAGCAGTTCTTC	CASSRQVRDNEQFF
-	TRBV6-5	-	TRBJ1-5	TGTGCCAGCAGGCCCCCGGTCAATCAGCCCCAGCATTTT	CASRPPVNQPQHF
once	TRBV2	-	TRBJ1-1	TGTGCCAGCAGCCACAGGCTCACTGAAGCTTTCTTT	CASSHRLTEAFF
-	TRBV10-3	-	TRBJ2-5	TGTGCCATCAGTGACGACAGTAAGTTAGAGACCCAGTACTTC	CAISDDSKLETQYF
-	TRBV19	TRBD2	TRBJ2-7	TGTGCCAGCCTGGGACTAGCGGGAGGCGAGCAGTACTTC	CASLGLAGGEQYF
-	TRBV7-8	TRBD1	TRBJ2-7	TGTGCCAGCAGGGAGGGACAGGGGTATTACGAGCAGTACTTC	CASREGQGYYEQYF
-	TRBV13	TRBD2	TRBJ2-1	TGTGCCAGCAGCTTAGAAGCTGGGACTAGCGGAATTGAGCAGTTCTTC	CASSLEAGTSGIEQFF
-	TRBV19	-	TRBJ1-6	TGTGCCAGCTCCCCGGGGGGGGGAGCTTCACCCCTCCACTTT	CASSPGGGASPLHF
-	TRBV24-1	-	TRBJ2-3	TGTGCCACCAGTGACCCAAACACAGGCGGCACGCAGTATTTT	CATSDPNTGGTQYF
-	TRBV19	-	TRBJ2-1	TGTGCCAGTAGTATAGATAGAGCCGGTACGTACAATGAGCAGTTCTTC	CASSIDRAGTYNEQFF
-	TRBV2	-	TRBJ2-2	TGTGCCAGCAGTGGGCGGATCACCGGGGAGCTGTTTTTT	CASSGRITGELFF
-	TRBV4-1	TRBD2	TRBJ2-3	TGCGCCAGCAGCCAAGATTGGACTAGCGGGGGGGCCGGAGATACGCAGTATTTT	CASSQDWTSGGAGDTQYF
few	TRBV7-2	-	TRBJ1-2	TGTGCCAGCAGCGATCGGAAGACAGTGAGCATTCATGGCTACACCTTC	CASSDRKTVSIHGYTF
-	TRBV19	-	TRBJ2-7	TGTGCCAGTGCTTCAGGGGGGACTTATAAATACGAGCAGTACTTC	CASASGGTYKYEQYF
-	TRBV7-9	-	TRBJ1-6	TGTGCCAGCAGCTCTTACAGAACACCCCTCCACTTT	CASSSYRTPLHF
few	TRBV21-1	-	TRBJ1-5	TGTGCCAGCCACCAGGGCACTCAGCCCCAGCATTTT	CASHQGTQPQHF
-	TRBV5-1	-	TRBJ2-5	TGCGCCAGCAGCCCGTCGGCGACAGCCCAAGAGACCCAGTACTTC	CASSPSATAQETQYF
-	TRBV7-2	-	TRBJ2-7	TGTGCCAGCAGTCTGAACCGGGACATTCCCTACGAGCAGTACTTC	CASSLNRDIPYEQYF
-	TRBV29-1	TRBD1	TRBJ2-1	TGCAGCGTGACAGGGTGGGGTGATGAGCAGTTCTTC	CSVTGWGDEQFF
-	TRBV5-1	-	TRBJ1-3	TGCGCCAGCAGCTTGGACGGGGGAGCGGGATCCGGAAACACCATATATTTT	CASSLDGGAGSGNTIYF
-	TRBV5-6	-	TRBJ2-5	TGTGCCAGCAGCCCAGGGCGTGAGGAGACCCAGTACTTC	CASSPGREETQYF
-	TRBV14	-	TRBJ1-3	TGTGCCAGCAGCTACGGGGGATGGGGAGTTACTGGAAACACCATATATTTT	CASSYGGWGVTGNTIYF
-	TRBV6-2/TRBV6-3	-	TRBJ1-6	TGTGCCAGCAGTCCCGCGGCGGGCGGCTCACCCCTCCACTTT	CASSPAAGGSPLHF
-	TRBV5-6	-	TRBJ1-1	TGTGCCAGCAGCAGTTCCCTCAGAAAAACCGAAGCTTTCTTT	CASSSSLRKTEAFF
once	TRBV3-1/TRBV3-2	-	TRBJ2-1	TGTGCCAGCAGCCAAGAAGAAAGGTGGGGGGGCCTTTACAATGAGCAGTTCTTC	CASSQEERWGGLYNEQFF
-	TRBV19	-	TRBJ1-6	TGTGCCAGTAGTATTCGAACGGAGAATTCACCCCTCCACTTT	CASSIRTENSPLHF
-	TRBV19	TRBD1	TRBJ1-5	TGTGCCAGTAGTATCGGGGACAGGGATCAGCCCCAGCATTTT	CASSIGDRDQPQHF
-	TRBV19	TRBD2	TRBJ2-7	TGTGCCAGTCGAACTAGCGGGAGCGACGAGCAGTACTTC	CASRTSGSDEQYF
few	TRBV7-9	-	TRBJ1-1	TGTGCCAGCAGCTTACCCCCCTCCCGGGGAGCCACTGAAGCTTTCTTT	CASSLPPSRGATEAFF